What follows is one T cell receptor beta chain and its context. Antigen specificity is unknown. These data come from a study of monozygotic twins with inflammatory bowel disease. Study-level findings and limits: Researchers report that IBD patients shared fewer clonotypes with others than healthy twins, especially amid disease activity. On the inverse Simpson index, IBD patients scored lower for TCRbeta diversity than healthy co-twins. Resolution of different T cell subtypes was not achieved.

From whole blood, total RNA was isolated without any sorting of T cells. The CDR3 consists of 12 residues. Germline lookup yields CDR1 KGHSH and CDR2 LQKENI. Each CDR3 protein gets one entry in TCRdb, which reprocessed the 5' RACE reads and gives no DNA. Here the sample table reports 170,000 or so distinct CDR3 sequences. The sample taken for sequencing was blood. This clonotype was sampled from a human donor with ulcerative colitis or Crohn's disease, or a healthy co-twin of an affected twin (not recorded which). V is TRBV18 and J is TRBJ1-2; TCRdb calls TRBD1, which cannot be checked without DNA. The CDR3: CASSRDPYGYTF.